This T cell receptor beta chain was captured by sequencing in a study of blood T cell repertoires in COVID-19. Looking at the study overall: PBMCs, B-cell-depleted T cells, or T cells were the source of the cDNA or gDNA that made up the material.

The repertoire was sequenced with immunoSEQ multiplex PCR; TCRdb's copy has only in-frame clones and lacks some. The sample contains nearly 200,000 clones, 85% to 90% of which appear only once. Germline assignment: CDR1 SGHTA and CDR2 FQGNSA. This CDR3 has 17 residues. V shed 3 bases, J shed 8 bases, and the junction held 12 bases outside the gene matches. The sequence derives from a woman between 70 and 85 years old with acute or convalescent COVID-19. The chain combines TRBV7-2 with TRBJ2-7, with 14 bases aligning to TRBD2. What was sequenced was peripheral blood. The CDR3 region is CASSLGTSGSSGMKQYF. CDR3 DNA sequence: TGTGCCAGCAGCTTGGGGACTAGCGGGAGTTCCGGCATGAAGCAGTACTTC.